This T cell receptor (beta chain) was captured by sequencing in a study of technical replicates of blood from a few donors. The germline gives CDR1 MDHEN, CDR2 SYDVKM. V dropped 6 bases and J dropped 4 bases, with 21 bases sitting between them. This CDR3 is built from 16 residues. Repertoires were generated with immunoSEQ multiplex PCR, while TCRdb's copy carries only in-frame clones and drops some. The sample lists roughly 70,000 clones, 93% seen once, with roughly 0.25% in the top ten. The TCR originated in a human donor in good health. The chain uses TRBV28 and TRBJ1-2, with D tentatively TRBD1 (6 bases). Specimen: T cells isolated from PBMCs. This CDR3 is CASSTRTARSAYGYTF. The CDR3 DNA reads TGTGCCAGCAGCACACGGACAGCCCGGTCGGCCTATGGCTACACCTTC.